The clone carrying this T cell receptor (beta chain) came up many times. Its antigen is as yet unknown. All donors qualified as healthy HIV-negative adults and had experienced no recent acute infections or vaccinations. These data are taken from a study of shared clonotypes between healthy human individuals. Study-wide points: Several donors held about 4.5% of naive CD4 clonotypes in common.

Germline V gene data show CDR1 as LNHDA and CDR2 as SQIVND (reference sequence). Trimming removed 7 bases at V and 1 base at J, with 13 bases between. The CDR3 runs 14 residues. Every immunoSEQ plate was one replicate of a subset's evenly spread DNA. The assay was immunoSEQ multiplex PCR, and TCRdb's table has in-frame clones only and misses some. The sample lists roughly 1,100,000 clones, under 80% occurring once. The chain combines TRBV19 with TRBJ1-2, with D tentatively TRBD1 (5 bases). The receptor comes from a man between 18 and 29 years old in good health. Sequenced: memory CD4+ T cells sorted from blood. Subset meaning: CD45RA-negative fraction. Written as DNA, the CDR3 is TGTGCCAGTACCTTCGGGGGAGTTAACTATGGCTACACCTTC. This encodes CASTFGGVNYGYTF.